This T cell receptor beta chain was recorded in a study of blood T cell repertoires in COVID-19. Study context: Samples taken during acute and convalescent COVID-19 were collected in the United States, Italy and Spain. The cDNA or gDNA used as material had been derived from T cells, B-cell-depleted T cells, or PBMCs.

V was shortened by 4 bases and J by 7 bases, with 14 bases between the two germline ends. Germline values: CDR1 SGDLS, CDR2 YYNGEE. The CDR3 consists of 13 residues. Original data processing: The assay estimated nucleated cells by amplifying reference gene primers. Only in-frame clones appear in the TCRdb table, and some are missing; sequencing was by immunoSEQ multiplex PCR. V and J calls and clone size come straight from that table; D and trimming were deduced from the DNA. The sample has approximately 140,000 clones; roughly 87% are singletons. V and J are TRBV9 and TRBJ1-2, with TRBD1 as a possible D gene (6 bases). This clonotype was sampled from a woman aged 60-70 years with active or convalescent COVID-19. Material for sequencing was peripheral blood. The chain's CDR3 is CASSTYREGGYTF. The CDR3 nucleotides read TGTGCCAGCAGCACCTACAGGGAAGGTGGCTACACCTTC.